The source of this T cell receptor (beta chain) is a study of blood T cell repertoires in COVID-19. Study overall: Samples representing acute and convalescent COVID-19 were sourced from the United States, Italy and Spain. Sample material is recorded as cDNA or gDNA derived from T cells, B-cell-depleted T cells, or PBMCs.

In the original processing: Counts of nucleated cells, estimated from reference gene primer amplification, were obtained. Data came from immunoSEQ multiplex PCR; TCRdb stores just in-frame clones and leaves some out. V and J calls and clone size come straight from that table; D and trimming were deduced from the DNA. The profile shows about 200,000 clones, about 88% of them singletons. Deletions cut 3 bases from V and 6 bases from J, with 11 bases between. This CDR3 is built from 13 residues. Germline CDR1 reads SEHNR; CDR2 reads FQNEAQ (reference sequence). This rearrangement joins TRBV7-9 to TRBJ1-1; D gene ambiguous. The sequence was collected from a man aged 35 to 55 with acute or convalescent COVID-19. Sequencing was done on a sample of peripheral blood. CDR3 in amino acids: CASSLPLTPEAFF. The CDR3 coding sequence is TGTGCCAGCAGCTTGCCCCTTACACCTGAAGCTTTCTTT.